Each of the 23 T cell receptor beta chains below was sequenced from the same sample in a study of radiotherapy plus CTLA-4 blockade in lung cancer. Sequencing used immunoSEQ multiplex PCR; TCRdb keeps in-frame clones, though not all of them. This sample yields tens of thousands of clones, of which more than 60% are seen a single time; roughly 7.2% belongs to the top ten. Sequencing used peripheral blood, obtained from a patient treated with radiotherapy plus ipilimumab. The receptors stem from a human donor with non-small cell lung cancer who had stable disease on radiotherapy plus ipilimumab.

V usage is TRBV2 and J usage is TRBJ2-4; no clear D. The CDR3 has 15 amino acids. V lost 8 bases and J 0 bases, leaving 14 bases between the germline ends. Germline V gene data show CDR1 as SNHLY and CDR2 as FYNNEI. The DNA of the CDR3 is TGTGCCAGCCGAATTCTAGACATAGCCAAAAACATTCAGTACTTC. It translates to CASRILDIAKNIQYF.

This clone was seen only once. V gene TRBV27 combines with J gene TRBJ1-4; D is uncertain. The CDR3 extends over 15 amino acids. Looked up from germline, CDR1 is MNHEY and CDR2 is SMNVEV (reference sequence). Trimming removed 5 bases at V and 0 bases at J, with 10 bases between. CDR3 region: CASSDYSTTNEKLFF. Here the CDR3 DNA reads TGTGCCAGCAGTGATTATTCTACAACTAATGAAAAACTGTTTTTT.

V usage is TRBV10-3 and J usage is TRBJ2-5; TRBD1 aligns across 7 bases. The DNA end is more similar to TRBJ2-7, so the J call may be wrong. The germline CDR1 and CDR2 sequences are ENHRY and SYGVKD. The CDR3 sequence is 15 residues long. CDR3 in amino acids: CAISYLRDRQYEQYF. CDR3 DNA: TGTGCCATCAGTTATCTCCGGGACAGACAGTACGAGCAGTACTTC.

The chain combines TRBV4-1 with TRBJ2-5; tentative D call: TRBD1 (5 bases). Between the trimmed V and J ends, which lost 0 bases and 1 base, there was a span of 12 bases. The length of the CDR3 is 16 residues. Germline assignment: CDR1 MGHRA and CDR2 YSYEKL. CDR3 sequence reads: CASSQDAQGLQETQYF. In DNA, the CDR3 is TGCGCCAGCAGCCAAGACGCGCAGGGCCTCCAAGAGACCCAGTACTTC.

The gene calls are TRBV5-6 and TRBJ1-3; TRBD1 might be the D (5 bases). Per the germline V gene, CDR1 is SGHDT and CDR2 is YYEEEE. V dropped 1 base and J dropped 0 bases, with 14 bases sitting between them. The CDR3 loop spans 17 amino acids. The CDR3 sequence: CASSLIAGSISGNTIYF. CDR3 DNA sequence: TGTGCCAGCAGCTTGATAGCAGGGTCCATCTCTGGAAACACCATATATTTT.

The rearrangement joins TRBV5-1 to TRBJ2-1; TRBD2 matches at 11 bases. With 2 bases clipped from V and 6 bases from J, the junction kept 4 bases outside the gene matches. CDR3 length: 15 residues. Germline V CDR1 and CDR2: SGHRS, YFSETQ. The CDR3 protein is CASSFSGGAINEQFF. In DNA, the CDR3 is TGCGCCAGCAGCTTTAGCGGGGGGGCTATCAATGAGCAGTTCTTC.

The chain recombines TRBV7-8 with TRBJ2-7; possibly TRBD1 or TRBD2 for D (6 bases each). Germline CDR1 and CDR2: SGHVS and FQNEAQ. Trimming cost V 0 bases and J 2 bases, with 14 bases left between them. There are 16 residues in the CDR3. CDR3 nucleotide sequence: TGTGCCAGCAGCTTAGCGGGGGGCACAATTCCCTACGAGCAGTACTTC. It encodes CASSLAGGTIPYEQYF.

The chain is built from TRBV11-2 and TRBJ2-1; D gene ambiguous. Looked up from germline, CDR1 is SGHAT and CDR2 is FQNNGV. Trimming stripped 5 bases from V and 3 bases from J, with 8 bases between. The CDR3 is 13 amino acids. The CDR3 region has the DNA TGTGCCAGCAGCAAAGAGCTCTACAATGAGCAGTTCTTC. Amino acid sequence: CASSKELYNEQFF.

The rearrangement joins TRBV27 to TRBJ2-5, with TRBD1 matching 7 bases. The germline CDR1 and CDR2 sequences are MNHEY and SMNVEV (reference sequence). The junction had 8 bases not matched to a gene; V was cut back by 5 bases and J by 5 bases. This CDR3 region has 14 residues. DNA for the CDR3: TGTGCCAGCAGTCGCTCGACAGGGTTGGAGACCCAGTACTTC. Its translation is CASSRSTGLETQYF.

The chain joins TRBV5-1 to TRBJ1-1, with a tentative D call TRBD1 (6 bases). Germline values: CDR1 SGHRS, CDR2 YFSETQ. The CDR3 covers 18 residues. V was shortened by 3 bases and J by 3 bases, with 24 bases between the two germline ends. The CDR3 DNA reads TGCGCCAGCAGCTCCGTCCCGAGGGGGAAAGGGGCGGACACTGAAGCTTTCTTT. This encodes CASSSVPRGKGADTEAFF. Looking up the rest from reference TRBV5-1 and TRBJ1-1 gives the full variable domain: KAGVTQTPRYLIKTRGQQVTLSCSPISGHRSVSWYQQTPGQGLQFLFEYFSETQRNKGNFPGRFSGRQFSNSRSEMNVSTLELGDSALYLCASSSVPRGKGADTEAFFGQGTRLTVV.

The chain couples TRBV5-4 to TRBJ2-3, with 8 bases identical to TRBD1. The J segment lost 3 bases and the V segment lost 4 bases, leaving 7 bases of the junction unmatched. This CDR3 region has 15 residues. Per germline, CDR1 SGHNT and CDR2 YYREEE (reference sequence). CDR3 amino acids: CASSPWTGRTDTQYF. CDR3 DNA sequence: TGTGCCAGCAGCCCGTGGACAGGGAGGACAGATACGCAGTATTTT.

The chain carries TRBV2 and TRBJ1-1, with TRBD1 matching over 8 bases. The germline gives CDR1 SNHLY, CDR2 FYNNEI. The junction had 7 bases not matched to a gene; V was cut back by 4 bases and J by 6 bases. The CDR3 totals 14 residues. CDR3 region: CASSGTGGRAEAFF. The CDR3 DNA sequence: TGTGCCAGCAGTGGAACAGGGGGACGGGCTGAAGCTTTCTTT.

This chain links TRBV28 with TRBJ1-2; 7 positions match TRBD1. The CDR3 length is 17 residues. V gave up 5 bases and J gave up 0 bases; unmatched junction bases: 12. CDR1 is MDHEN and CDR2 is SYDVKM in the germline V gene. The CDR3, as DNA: TGTGCCAGCAGTCCCCTCCGGGGGACAGCAGCTAACTATGGCTACACCTTC. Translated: CASSPLRGTAANYGYTF.

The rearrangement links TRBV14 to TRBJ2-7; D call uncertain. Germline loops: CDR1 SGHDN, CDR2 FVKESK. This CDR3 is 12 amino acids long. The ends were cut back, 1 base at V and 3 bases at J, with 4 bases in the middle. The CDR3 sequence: CASSQGGYEQYV. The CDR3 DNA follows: TGTGCCAGCAGCCAAGGAGGCTACGAGCAGTACGTC.

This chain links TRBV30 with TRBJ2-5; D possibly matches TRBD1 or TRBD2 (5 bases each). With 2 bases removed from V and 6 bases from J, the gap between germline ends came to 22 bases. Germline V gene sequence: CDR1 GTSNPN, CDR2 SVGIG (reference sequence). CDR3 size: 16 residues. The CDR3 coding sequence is TGTGCCTGGAGTACCCCGGCGAGGGGCCGGTTGAAGACCCAGTACTTC. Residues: CAWSTPARGRLKTQYF.

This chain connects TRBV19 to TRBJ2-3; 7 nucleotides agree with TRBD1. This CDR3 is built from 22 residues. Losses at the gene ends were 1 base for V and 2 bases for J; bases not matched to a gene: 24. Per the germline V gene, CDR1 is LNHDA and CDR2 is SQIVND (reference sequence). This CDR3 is CASSIVGRGGRAIEYPTDTQYF. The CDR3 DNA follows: TGTGCCAGTAGTATAGTGGGGCGAGGGGGCAGGGCCATAGAATATCCCACAGATACGCAGTATTTT.

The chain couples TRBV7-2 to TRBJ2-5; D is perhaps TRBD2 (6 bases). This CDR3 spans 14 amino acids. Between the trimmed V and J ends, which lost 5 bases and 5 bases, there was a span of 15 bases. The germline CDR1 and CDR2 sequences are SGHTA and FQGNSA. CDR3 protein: CASSPVGLLETQYF. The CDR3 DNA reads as TGTGCCAGCAGCCCAGTCGGACTATTGGAGACCCAGTACTTC. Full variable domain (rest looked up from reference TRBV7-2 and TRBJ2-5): GAGVSQSPSNKVTEKGKDVELRCDPISGHTALYWYRQSLGQGLEFLIYFQGNSAPDKSGLPSDRFSAERTGGSVSTLTIQRTQQEDSAVYLCASSPVGLLETQYFGPGTRLLVL.

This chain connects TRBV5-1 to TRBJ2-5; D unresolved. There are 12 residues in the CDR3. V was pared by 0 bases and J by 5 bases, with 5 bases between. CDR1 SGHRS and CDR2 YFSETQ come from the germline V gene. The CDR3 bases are TGCGCCAGCAGCTTGGCAGTGGAGACCCAGTACTTC. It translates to CASSLAVETQYF.

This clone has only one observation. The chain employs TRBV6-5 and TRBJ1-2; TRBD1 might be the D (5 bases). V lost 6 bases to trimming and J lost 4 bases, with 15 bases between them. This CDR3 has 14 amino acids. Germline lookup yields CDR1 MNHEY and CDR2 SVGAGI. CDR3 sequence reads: CASSYAGGFYGYTF. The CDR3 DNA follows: TGTGCCAGCAGCTATGCGGGGGGATTCTATGGCTACACCTTC.

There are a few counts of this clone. For the CDR3, the DNA is TGTGCCAGCAGTTACGTAACCGGGACAGGGGCTTATGGCTACACCTTC. Its protein is CASSYVTGTGAYGYTF. The V and J genes are TRBV6-4 and TRBJ1-2; TRBD1 matches at 10 bases. Germline V gene data show CDR1 as MRHNA and CDR2 as SNTAGT. Germline trimming cut 5 bases from V and 5 bases from J; bases unmatched to any gene: 11. The CDR3 loop spans 16 amino acids.

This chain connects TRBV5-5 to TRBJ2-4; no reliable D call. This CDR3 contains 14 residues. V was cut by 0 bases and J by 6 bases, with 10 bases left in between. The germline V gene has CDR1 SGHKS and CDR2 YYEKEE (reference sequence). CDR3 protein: CASSLALNRNIQYF. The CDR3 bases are TGTGCCAGCAGCTTGGCTTTAAATCGAAACATTCAGTACTTC.

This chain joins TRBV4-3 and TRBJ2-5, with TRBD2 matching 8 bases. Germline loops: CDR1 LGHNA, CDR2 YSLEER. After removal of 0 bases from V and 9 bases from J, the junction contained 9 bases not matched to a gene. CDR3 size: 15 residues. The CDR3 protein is CASSQDVSGVWAQYF. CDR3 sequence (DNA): TGCGCCAGCAGCCAAGATGTTAGCGGGGTCTGGGCCCAGTACTTC.

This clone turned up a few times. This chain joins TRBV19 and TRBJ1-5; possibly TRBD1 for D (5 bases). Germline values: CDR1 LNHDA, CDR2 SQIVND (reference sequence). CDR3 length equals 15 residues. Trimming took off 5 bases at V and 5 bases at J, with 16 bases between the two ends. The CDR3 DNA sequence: TGTGCCAGTAGTGTGGGGGGATTGGGCCATCAGCCCCAGCATTTT. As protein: CASSVGGLGHQPQHF. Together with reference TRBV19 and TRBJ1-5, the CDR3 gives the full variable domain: DGGITQSPKYLFRKEGQNVTLSCEQNLNHDAMYWYRQDPGQGLRLIYYSQIVNDFQKGDIAEGYSVSREKKESFPLTVTSAQKNPTAFYLCASSVGGLGHQPQHFGDGTRLSIL.